This TCR beta chain derives from a study of cytomegalovirus exposure and HLA in healthy donors. The CDR3 runs 14 residues. Trimming removed 5 bases at V and 4 bases at J, with 14 bases between. Per germline, CDR1 MNHEY and CDR2 SMNVEV (reference sequence). General study findings and limits: A reported reduction in N-insertions relative to the 666-donor mean was seen in an Asian-associated ancestry cluster in a later analysis. Analyzed later, association rates of TCRs varied across HLA loci, with DRB1 most and HLA-C fewest. Indistinguishability led to the exclusion of some V segments, TRBV6-2 and TRBV6-3 included.

In the PCR, 60 Vbeta and 13 Jbeta primers were used. This table comes from immunoSEQ multiplex PCR, and its TCRdb copy is limited to in-frame clones, with some not included. This table has about 160,000 clones, just under 80% appearing once. All the people who gave samples were healthy bone marrow donors. Concerning this clone: The antigen is unknown.

The sample comprised PBMCs. The chain recombines TRBV27 with TRBJ1-2; the D is unclear. The clonotype originates from a woman aged 50 to 65 in good health and CMV-seronegative. This chain's CDR3 is CASSAHTSSYGYTF. As DNA, the CDR3 is TGTGCCAGCAGTGCTCACACATCAAGCTATGGCTACACCTTC.